The sequence of this TCR beta chain was determined in a study of blood T cell repertoires in COVID-19. The overall study: The analysed material was cDNA or gDNA that came from T cells, B-cell-depleted T cells, or PBMCs.

The authors' processing: Estimation of nucleated cell counts was performed using reference gene primer amplification. The repertoire was sequenced with immunoSEQ multiplex PCR; TCRdb's copy has only in-frame clones and lacks some. The DNA was the basis for D and trimming; V, J and clone size are from that table. This table has about 370,000 clones, around 89% appearing once. Trimming cost V 4 bases and J 4 bases; bases outside gene matches: 3. Germline-derived CDR1 and CDR2 are MNHEY and SMNVEV (reference sequence). The CDR3 has 15 residues. The rearrangement links TRBV27 to TRBJ2-7, with 14 bases fitting TRBD2. The source material was PBMCs or T cells enriched from blood (not recorded which). This receptor was identified in a young man who had recovered from COVID-19. The CDR3 bases are TGTGCCAGCAGTTGGACTAGCGGGGGGTATTACGAGCAGTACTTC. This translates into CASSWTSGGYYEQYF.